This TCR beta chain was identified during a study of blood T cells in healthy people across ages (dated by TCRdb to the mid-2010s). For context, the study as a whole: In model experiments, roughly one uniquely barcoded TCR beta cDNA molecule per two T cells was captured by template switching. The donors were split into four age groups: young (average approximately 16 years), middle-aged (around 40), aged (roughly 60) and long-lived (approximately 80). To track age-related changes in TCR beta repertoire diversity, the study relied on deep sequencing normalized with unique cDNA molecular identifiers. Using the same blood draw, the study looked at two additional independent replicas of 1 million unique cDNA reads for two donors, one aged 18 to 29 and the other aged 80 or older. Donors of different ages were randomly distributed across sequencing lanes to avoid experimental bias.

On this clonotype: It has no known antigen specificity. It may be a read error: a sequence one base away is much more abundant.

Study-wide conclusions, independent of this receptor: Compared with the aged group, more naive CD4+ T cells, fewer expanded clones and increased TCR diversity were shown by the long-lived group, suggesting age selection. Observed TCR beta diversity per million T cells fell roughly linearly with age, and a significant reduction was already apparent by age approximately 41. The percentage of naive T cells measured by flow cytometry correlated strongly with observed TCR beta diversity. Because profiling used bulk unsorted PBMCs, naive and antigen-experienced compartments could not be compared conclusively. Total diversity estimates from one million sequenced T cells were considered lower bounds and underestimates. Because donor CMV infection status was unknown, age-related changes in expanded clonotypes were potentially confounded.

The method was 5' RACE. The data were produced on an Illumina HiSeq 2500. The second PCR ran for about 6 to 12 cycles and used a J-beta primer mix along with a sample-barcoded 5' primer. A template-switch 5' adaptor carrying 12 random nucleotides introduced a unique molecular identifier onto each TCR beta cDNA molecule. At least 2.5 million CDR3-containing paired-end reads were obtained from each sample. All of the RNA was converted into first-strand cDNA using the Mint cDNA synthesis kit, with a TRBC-specific oligonucleotide serving as the primer. All cDNA was treated with uracil-DNA glycosylase and then went through a first 18-cycle PCR with the universal primers M1SS and BC2_uni_R. Regarding the original processing steps: For normalization, 1 million high-quality reads, each with a distinct molecular identifier, were randomly selected from each sample. Reads with shared molecular identifiers were discarded instead of being binned into consensus sequences. MiTCR, run with a Q25 quality threshold and the strictest error-elimination algorithm, handled CDR3 identification, clonotype clustering and error correction. A nonparametric unseen species model using Euler transformation provided a lower-bound estimate of total TCR beta diversity. In TCRdb, the public reads were trimmed at Q25 with fastp and aligned with MiXCR, with productive beta chains retained. Records with the same CDR3 protein are collapsed into one entry carrying the most frequent genes and DNA. TCRdb, rather than the study authors, made the V and J calls. For this sample the table gives about 680,000 distinct CDR3 sequences, of which 45% to 50% were detected only once. Approximately 32% of the sample belongs to the ten largest clones.

Donors were 30 to 45 systemically healthy Caucasian individuals from Russia aged roughly 6 to 90 years. Each donor gave around 9.5 milliliters of peripheral blood, collected into EDTA-treated Vacutainer tubes. Ficoll-Paque density-gradient centrifugation was used to isolate PBMCs, with at least 7 million per sample. Trizol reagent was used to extract total RNA from the PBMCs, yielding at least 5.5 micrograms per sample. The percentages of naive CD45RAhigh/CD27high T cells were determined by flow cytometry on a PBMC aliquot from every donor. The TCR originated in a woman aged 55-70 years in good health. Material for sequencing was blood.

The nucleotide sequence reads TGCGCCAGCAGCTTGGAGGTCGGGAGCTCCTACGATCAGTACTTC. This encodes CASSLEVGSSYDQYF. The sequence joins TRBV5-1 to TRBJ2-7; a weak D assignment points to TRBD2 (6 bases agree). CDR1 and CDR2, per the germline V gene, are SGHRS and YFSETQ. The CDR3 spans 15 residues, from the cysteine through the phenylalanine. Only the CDR3 DNA is retained, 45 bases long and in frame from the first base. The variable domain in full, with residues beyond the CDR3 obtained from the reference TRBV5-1 and TRBJ2-7 genes, is KAGVTQTPRYLIKTRGQQVTLSCSPISGHRSVSWYQQTPGQGLQFLFEYFSETQRNKGNFPGRFSGRQFSNSRSEMNVSTLELGDSALYLCASSLEVGSSYDQYFGPGTRLTVT.